One sample yielded the 8 T cell receptor beta chains listed below, sequenced in a study of read filtering for tumor transcriptome and immune sequencing. Molecular barcoded adaptors covering alpha/delta and beta/gamma chains were used on about 0.4 ug RNA. Via MiXCR, TCRdb re-called the reads, giving one row per CDR3 protein. Of over 45,000 distinct CDR3 sequences in the sample, less than 20% were seen once. Sequencing input: a population of CD138-negative cells sorted from bone marrow. Every receptor here comes from a donor aged 40 or older with multiple myeloma.

The CDR3 nucleotides are TGCAGCGCTGTGGGACCTATGCAGGCCGATACGCAGTATTTT. Protein product: CSAVGPMQADTQYF. The V and J genes are TRBV29-1 and TRBJ2-3; either TRBD1 or TRBD2 may supply D (5 bases each). Looked up from germline, CDR1 is SQVTM and CDR2 is ANQGSEA. The length of the CDR3 is 14 residues. V lost 7 bases, J lost 6 bases, and 20 bases lay in between.

This clonotype was recorded many times. The chain is built from TRBV18 and TRBJ1-4; D is undetermined. Trimming removed 2 bases at V and 0 bases at J, with 7 bases between. The CDR3 runs 15 residues. Germline assignment: CDR1 KGHSH and CDR2 LQKENI. The CDR3 nucleotides are TGTGCCAGCTCACCATGGATCGCAACTAATGAAAAACTGTTTTTT. Translation gives CASSPWIATNEKLFF.

To note about this clonotype: A much larger clone differs from this one at a single base, so this may be a read error. This chain connects TRBV18 to TRBJ1-1; TRBD1 matches at 7 bases. Germline CDR1 is KGHSH and CDR2 is LQKENI. The trim removed 4 bases at V and 2 bases at J, leaving 7 bases unmatched. This CDR3 has 15 amino acids. CDR3 region: CASSLRTGSNTEAFF. The CDR3 coding sequence is TGTGCCAGCTCACTACGGACAGGAAGTAACACTGAAGCTTTCTTT.

This clonotype was seen repeatedly, ten times or more. The chain uses TRBV18 and TRBJ2-1; D is ambiguous. Germline CDR1 reads KGHSH; CDR2 reads LQKENI. This CDR3 is 13 amino acids long. V lost 1 base and J 5 bases, leaving 6 bases between the germline ends. This CDR3 is CASSPLQDNEQFF. The CDR3 DNA reads as TGTGCCAGCTCACCACTTCAAGACAATGAGCAGTTCTTC.

This clonotype was seen at least ten times. V usage is TRBV14 and J usage is TRBJ2-5; either TRBD1 or TRBD2 may supply D (5 bases each). V was cut by 0 bases and J by 5 bases, with 13 bases left in between. This CDR3 has 15 amino acids. CDR1 and CDR2 from the germline V gene are SGHDN and FVKESK. The CDR3 DNA reads TGTGCCAGCAGCCAAGATATCGGGACCTGGGAGACCCAGTACTTC. It encodes CASSQDIGTWETQYF.

This clonotype was seen ten or more times. The chain couples TRBV30 to TRBJ2-2; D unclear. V lost 4 bases to trimming and J lost 1 base, with 13 bases between them. The V gene's germline CDR1 is GTSNPN and CDR2 SVGIG (reference sequence). This CDR3 has 15 amino acids. The CDR3 sequence is CAWTRTTLNTGELFF. In nucleotides, the CDR3 is TGTGCCTGGACTCGAACTACCCTGAACACCGGGGAGCTGTTTTTT.

This clonotype appeared many times. V usage is TRBV12-3 or TRBV12-4 and J usage is TRBJ1-6, with 7 bases matching TRBD1. After removal of 6 bases from V and 6 bases from J, the junction contained 2 bases not matched to a gene. This CDR3 contains 13 residues. CDR3 sequence: CASRGQINSPLHF. The CDR3 DNA is TGTGCCAGCAGGGGACAGATTAATTCACCCCTCCACTTT.

This clonotype was counted at least ten times. V is TRBV20-1 and J is TRBJ1-6; 8 positions match TRBD1. Germline lookup yields CDR1 DFQATT and CDR2 SNEGSKA (reference sequence). CDR3 length equals 15 residues. The V segment lost 1 base and the J segment 5 bases; nucleotides outside the gene matches: 4. This CDR3 reads CSARGTGNDNSPLHF. The CDR3 bases are TGCAGTGCTAGAGGGACAGGGAACGATAATTCACCCCTCCACTTT.